These 11 T cell receptor beta chains share one sample of origin, sequenced in a study of T cell repertoires in cytomegalovirus infection. TCRdb independently ran MiXCR on the reads; one entry per CDR3 protein. The sample includes some 560,000 distinct CDR3 sequences, about 40% of them seen just once. What these receptors recognize is not known. The sequences come from cultured PBMCs, collected from culture after CMV antigen stimulation. The receptor source for this set is a human donor in good health (CMV status not recorded). Some clones in this sample may be carry-over from other donors' samples.

The J gene is TRBJ1-2, the V gene TRBV19; 9 nucleotides align to TRBD1. The V and J ends lost 5 bases and 2 bases, in that order; junction bases with no gene match: 6. The CDR3 loop spans 15 amino acids. Per the germline V gene, CDR1 is LNHDA and CDR2 is SQIVND (reference sequence). The CDR3 loop is CASSDPTGGNYGYTF. CDR3 coding DNA: TGTGCCAGTAGTGACCCGACAGGGGGGAACTATGGCTACACCTTC.

The chain employs TRBV20-1 and TRBJ2-1, with 7 nucleotides matching TRBD2. Germline CDR1 reads DFQATT; CDR2 reads SNEGSKA (reference sequence). The CDR3 is 13 amino acids. J lost 2 bases, V lost 7 bases, and 5 bases had no gene match. CDR3: CSGASGPYNEQFF. In DNA form, the CDR3 reads TGCAGTGGAGCTAGCGGCCCCTACAATGAGCAGTTCTTC.

This clonotype was detected a few times. V and J are TRBV6-2 or TRBV6-3 and TRBJ2-4; TRBD2 matches 8 bases. This CDR3 is 19 amino acids long. Germline V gene sequence: CDR1 MNHEY, CDR2 SVGEGT. The V gene end was trimmed by 3 bases and the J gene end by 6 bases; junction bases not matched to a gene: 19. CDR3 DNA: TGTGCCAGCAGTTATCCGCAGGGAAGCGGGAGTAACTTTGGAAACATTCAGTACTTC. It yields the protein CASSYPQGSGSNFGNIQYF.

The chain is built from TRBV12-3 or TRBV12-4 and TRBJ2-1; TRBD2 aligns across 7 bases. Trimming at V came to 3 bases and at J to 8 bases, leaving 4 bases not matched to a gene. CDR3 length: 13 residues. The CDR3 bases are TGTGCCAGCAGTTTGGGAGGGATTTATGAGCAGTTCTTC. Its translation: CASSLGGIYEQFF.

The CDR3 here is CASTKGLAEGNEQFF. CDR3 in DNA: TGTGCCAGCACCAAAGGACTAGCGGAGGGGAATGAGCAGTTCTTC. This chain links TRBV2 with TRBJ2-1; TRBD2 aligns across 10 bases. V shed 7 bases, J shed 7 bases, and the junction held 10 bases outside the gene matches. Germline loops: CDR1 SNHLY, CDR2 FYNNEI. This CDR3 has 15 amino acids.

This chain joins TRBV6-8 and TRBJ1-2; 7 bases map to TRBD1. Trimming at V came to 6 bases and at J to 4 bases, leaving 8 bases not matched to a gene. The CDR3 sequence is 14 residues long. Germline CDR1 MNHGY, CDR2 SAAAGT. In nucleotides, the CDR3 is TGTGCCAGCAGGGAACCAGACAGGGCCTATGGCTACACCTTC. Translation gives CASREPDRAYGYTF.

This chain uses TRBV6-2 or TRBV6-3 with TRBJ2-5; D ambiguous. The V end lost 6 bases, the J end lost 5 bases, and 10 bases lay between the germline ends. This CDR3 has 12 residues. Per germline, CDR1 MNHEY and CDR2 SVGEGT. CDR3 sequence (DNA): TGTGCCAGCAGCTCCAGAATGGAGACCCAGTACTTC. Protein: CASSSRMETQYF.

This clonotype was counted only a few times. This sequence joins TRBV3-1 and TRBJ2-7; a possible D gene is TRBD1 (5 bases). The ends were cut back, 4 bases at V and 6 bases at J, with 19 bases in the middle. Germline values: CDR1 LGHDT, CDR2 YNNKEL (reference sequence). This CDR3 spans 15 amino acids. For the CDR3, the DNA is TGTGCCAGCAGCCCGACAGTTCTTTCGACAACCGAGCAGTACTTC. It translates to CASSPTVLSTTEQYF.

This clonotype was observed at least ten times. The genes are TRBV7-6 and TRBJ1-4, with D tentatively TRBD1 (6 bases). The germline CDR1 and CDR2 sequences are SGHVS and FNYEAQ. This CDR3 region has 17 residues. Trimming removed 5 bases at V and 3 bases at J, with 19 bases between. In nucleotides, the CDR3 is TGTGCCAGCAGCAGCTCTGCATACAGGGCGGCTAATGAAAAACTGTTTTTT. Protein product: CASSSSAYRAANEKLFF.

The chain combines TRBV7-2 with TRBJ1-5; maybe TRBD1 (5 bases). V was pared by 8 bases and J by 2 bases, with 10 bases between. The CDR3 consists of 13 residues. Germline-derived CDR1 and CDR2 are SGHTA and FQGNSA. CDR3 DNA sequence: TGTGCCAGCGGGGGGTGGGGCAATCAGCCCCAGCATTTT. Translation gives CASGGWGNQPQHF.

This sequence joins TRBV6-1 and TRBJ1-3; tentative D call: TRBD1 (6 bases). Germline V lookup: CDR1 MNHNS, CDR2 SASEGT. CDR3 length equals 15 residues. V dropped 4 bases and J dropped 1 base, with 11 bases sitting between them. The CDR3 nucleotides read TGTGCCAGCAGTGGAGACAGGTGGTCTGGAAACACCATATATTTT. Translating gives CASSGDRWSGNTIYF.